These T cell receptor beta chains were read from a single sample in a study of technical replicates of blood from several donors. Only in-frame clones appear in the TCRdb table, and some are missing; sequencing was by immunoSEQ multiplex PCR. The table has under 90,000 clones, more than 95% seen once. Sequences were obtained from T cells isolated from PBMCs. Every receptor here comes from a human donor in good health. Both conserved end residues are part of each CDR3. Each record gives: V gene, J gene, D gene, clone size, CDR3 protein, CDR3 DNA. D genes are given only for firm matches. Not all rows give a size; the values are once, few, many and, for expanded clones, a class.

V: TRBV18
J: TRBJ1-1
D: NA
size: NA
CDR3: CASSPLQGEGNTEAFF
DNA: TGTGCCAGCTCACCACTACAGGGCGAGGGGAACACTGAAGCTTTCTTT

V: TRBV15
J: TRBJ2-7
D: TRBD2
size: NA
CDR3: CATSSTLAGRDQEQYF
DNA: TGTGCCACCAGCAGTACCTTGGCAGGGAGGGACCAAGAGCAGTACTTC

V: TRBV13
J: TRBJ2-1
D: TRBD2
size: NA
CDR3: CASSRSLLAGGNNEQFF
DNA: TGTGCCAGCAGCCGATCCCTCTTGGCGGGGGGCAACAATGAGCAGTTCTTC

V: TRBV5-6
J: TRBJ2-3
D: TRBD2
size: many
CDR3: CASSALAGGLGTQYF
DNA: TGTGCCAGCAGCGCACTAGCGGGGGGGCTAGGTACGCAGTATTTT

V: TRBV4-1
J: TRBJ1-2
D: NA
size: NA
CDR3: CASSGQFNYGYTF
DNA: TGCGCCAGCAGCGGGCAGTTCAACTATGGCTACACCTTC

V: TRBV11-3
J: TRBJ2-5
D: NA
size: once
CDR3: CASSLWAGRETQYF
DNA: TGTGCCAGCAGCTTATGGGCGGGTAGGGAGACCCAGTACTTC

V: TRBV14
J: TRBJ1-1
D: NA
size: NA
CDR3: CASSQLTGSTEAFF
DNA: TGTGCCAGCAGCCAACTTACAGGGAGCACTGAAGCTTTCTTT

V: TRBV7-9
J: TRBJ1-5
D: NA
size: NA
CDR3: CASSFPGGQPQHF
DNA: TGTGCCAGCAGCTTCCCAGGAGGTCAGCCCCAGCATTTT

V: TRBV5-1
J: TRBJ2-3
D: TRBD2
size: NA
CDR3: CASSPFYSGSTDTQYF
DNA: TGCGCCAGCAGCCCCTTCTATAGCGGGAGCACAGATACGCAGTATTTT

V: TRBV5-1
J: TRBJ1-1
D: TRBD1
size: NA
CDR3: CASRTGTGGPNTEAFF
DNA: TGCGCCAGCAGAACCGGGACAGGGGGCCCGAACACTGAAGCTTTCTTT

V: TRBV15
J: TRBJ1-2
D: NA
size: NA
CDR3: CATSREGSNYGYTF
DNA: TGTGCCACCAGCAGAGAAGGGAGTAACTATGGCTACACCTTC

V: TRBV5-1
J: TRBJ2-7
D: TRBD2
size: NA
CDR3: CASSPFGLDSYEQYF
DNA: TGCGCCAGCAGCCCCTTCGGACTAGACTCCTACGAGCAGTACTTC

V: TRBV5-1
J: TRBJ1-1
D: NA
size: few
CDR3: CASSQGQLMNTEAFF
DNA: TGCGCCAGCAGCCAAGGACAGCTGATGAACACTGAAGCTTTCTTT

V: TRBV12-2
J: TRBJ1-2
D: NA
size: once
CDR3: CASRLFGTGGRFEYGYTF
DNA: TGTGCAAGTCGCTTATTTGGGACAGGGGGCCGATTCGAGTATGGCTACACCTTC

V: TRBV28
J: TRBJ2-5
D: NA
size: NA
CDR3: CAGKHRFRETQYF
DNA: TGTGCCGGGAAACACAGGTTCCGCGAGACCCAGTACTTC

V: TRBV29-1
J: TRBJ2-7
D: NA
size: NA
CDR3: CSARGISSYEQYF
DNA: TGCAGCGCCCGGGGAATAAGCTCCTACGAGCAGTACTTC

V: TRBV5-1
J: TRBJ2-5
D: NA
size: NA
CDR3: CASSLSVPSETQYF
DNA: TGCGCCAGCAGCTTATCGGTCCCCTCGGAGACCCAGTACTTC

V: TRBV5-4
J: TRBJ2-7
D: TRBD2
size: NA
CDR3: CASSFGRTSVSYEQYF
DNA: TGTGCCAGCAGCTTTGGAAGGACTAGCGTATCCTACGAGCAGTACTTC

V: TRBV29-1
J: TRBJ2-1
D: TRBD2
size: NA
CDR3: CSVGAPGLAVLREFF
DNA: TGCAGCGTTGGGGCCCCAGGACTAGCGGTACTCAGGGAGTTCTTC

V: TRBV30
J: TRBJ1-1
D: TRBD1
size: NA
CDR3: CAWRTGVNTEAFF
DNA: TGTGCCTGGAGGACAGGGGTAAACACTGAAGCTTTCTTT

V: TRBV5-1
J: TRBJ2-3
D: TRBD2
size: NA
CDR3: CASSPGLAGGPVTDTQYF
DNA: TGCGCCAGCAGCCCGGGACTAGCGGGGGGGCCAGTTACAGATACGCAGTATTTT

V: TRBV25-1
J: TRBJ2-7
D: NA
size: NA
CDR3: CASSPTGVSYEQYF
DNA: TGTGCCAGCAGCCCGACCGGGGTCTCCTACGAGCAGTACTTC

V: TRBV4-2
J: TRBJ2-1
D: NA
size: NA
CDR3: CASSQDGGRADEQFF
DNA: TGTGCCAGCAGCCAAGACGGGGGAAGGGCGGATGAGCAGTTCTTC

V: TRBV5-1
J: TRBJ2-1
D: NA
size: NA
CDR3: CASSSMRDFTYNEQFF
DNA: TGCGCCAGCAGCTCTATGCGGGACTTTACTTACAATGAGCAGTTCTTC

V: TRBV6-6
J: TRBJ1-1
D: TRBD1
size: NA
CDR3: CASSYPQGQGNTEAFF
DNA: TGTGCCAGCAGTTACCCACAGGGACAGGGGAACACTGAAGCTTTCTTT

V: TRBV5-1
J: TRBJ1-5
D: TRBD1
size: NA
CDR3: CASSLGTGGTSNQPQHF
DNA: TGCGCCAGCAGCTTGGGTACAGGGGGCACCAGCAATCAGCCCCAGCATTTT

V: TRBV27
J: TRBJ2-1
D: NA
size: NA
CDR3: CASSIGTANEQFF
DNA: TGTGCCAGCAGTATCGGGACTGCCAATGAGCAGTTCTTC

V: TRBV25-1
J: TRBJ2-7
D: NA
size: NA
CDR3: CASSGRGSTYEQYF
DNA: TGTGCCAGCAGCGGACGGGGGTCTACCTACGAGCAGTACTTC

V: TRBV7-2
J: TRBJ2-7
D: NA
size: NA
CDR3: CASSSHSYEQYF
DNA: TGTGCCAGCAGCTCCCACAGCTACGAGCAGTACTTC

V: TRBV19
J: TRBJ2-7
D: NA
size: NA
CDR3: CASSPSSYEQYF
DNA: TGTGCCAGTAGTCCCAGCTCCTACGAGCAGTACTTC

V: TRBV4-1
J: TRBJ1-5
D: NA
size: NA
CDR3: CASSRGDNQPQHF
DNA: TGCGCCAGCAGCCGGGGCGACAATCAGCCCCAGCATTTT

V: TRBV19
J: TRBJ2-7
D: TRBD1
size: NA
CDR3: CASRPGQGAREQYF
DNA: TGTGCCAGTAGACCGGGACAGGGGGCGAGGGAGCAGTACTTC

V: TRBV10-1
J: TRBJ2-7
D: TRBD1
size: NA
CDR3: CASQTGWTYEQYF
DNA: TGCGCCAGTCAGACAGGGTGGACCTACGAGCAGTACTTC

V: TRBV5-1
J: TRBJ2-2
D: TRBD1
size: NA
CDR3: CASSVRTTGAGELFF
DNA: TGCGCCAGCAGTGTACGGACGACAGGGGCCGGGGAGCTGTTTTTT

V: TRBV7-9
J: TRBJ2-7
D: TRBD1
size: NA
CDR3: CASSPTQGQAGVYEQYF
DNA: TGTGCCAGCAGCCCCACCCAAGGACAGGCGGGTGTCTACGAGCAGTACTTC

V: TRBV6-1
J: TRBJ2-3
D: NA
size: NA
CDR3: CASSVREGTDTQYF
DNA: TGTGCCAGCAGTGTCAGGGAGGGCACAGATACGCAGTATTTT

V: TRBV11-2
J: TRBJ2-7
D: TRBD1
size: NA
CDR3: CASSLMPPDRGPYEQYF
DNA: TGTGCCAGCAGCTTAATGCCCCCGGACAGGGGGCCTTACGAGCAGTACTTC

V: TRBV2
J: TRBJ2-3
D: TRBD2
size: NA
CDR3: CASSRAGGDLDTQYF
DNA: TGTGCCAGCAGCCGGGCCGGGGGGGACTTAGATACGCAGTATTTT

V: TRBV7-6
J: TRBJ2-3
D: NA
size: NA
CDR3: CASTQVNGHTDTQYF
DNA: TGTGCCAGCACCCAAGTGAACGGACACACAGATACGCAGTATTTT

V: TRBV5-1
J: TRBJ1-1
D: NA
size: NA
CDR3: CASSLGVNAGEAFF
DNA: TGCGCCAGCAGCCTGGGTGTAAACGCGGGTGAAGCTTTCTTT

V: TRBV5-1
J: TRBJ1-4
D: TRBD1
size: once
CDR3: CASSLQPQGTNEKLFF
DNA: TGCGCCAGCAGCTTGCAACCACAGGGGACTAATGAAAAACTGTTTTTT

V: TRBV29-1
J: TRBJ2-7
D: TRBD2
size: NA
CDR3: CSVEDGTSGSENEQYF
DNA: TGCAGCGTTGAAGATGGGACTAGCGGGTCCGAAAACGAGCAGTACTTC

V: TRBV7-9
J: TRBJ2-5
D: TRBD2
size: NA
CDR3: CASTQSRGGAVETQYF
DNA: TGTGCCAGCACCCAGTCGCGCGGGGGGGCCGTTGAGACCCAGTACTTC

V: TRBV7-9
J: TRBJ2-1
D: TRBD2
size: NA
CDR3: CASSLGLATSSYNEQFF
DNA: TGTGCCAGCAGCTTAGGACTAGCGACTAGCTCCTACAATGAGCAGTTCTTC

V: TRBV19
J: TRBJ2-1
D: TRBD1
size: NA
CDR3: CASSKQGLPFNEQFF
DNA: TGTGCCAGTAGTAAACAGGGGCTTCCGTTCAATGAGCAGTTCTTC

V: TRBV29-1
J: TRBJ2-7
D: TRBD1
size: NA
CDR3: CSATGRGQGIYEQYF
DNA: TGCAGCGCAACAGGGCGTGGACAGGGGATCTACGAGCAGTACTTC

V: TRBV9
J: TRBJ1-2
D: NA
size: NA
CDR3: CASSVVNGGGGYTF
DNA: TGTGCCAGCAGCGTAGTTAACGGGGGGGGTGGCTACACCTTC